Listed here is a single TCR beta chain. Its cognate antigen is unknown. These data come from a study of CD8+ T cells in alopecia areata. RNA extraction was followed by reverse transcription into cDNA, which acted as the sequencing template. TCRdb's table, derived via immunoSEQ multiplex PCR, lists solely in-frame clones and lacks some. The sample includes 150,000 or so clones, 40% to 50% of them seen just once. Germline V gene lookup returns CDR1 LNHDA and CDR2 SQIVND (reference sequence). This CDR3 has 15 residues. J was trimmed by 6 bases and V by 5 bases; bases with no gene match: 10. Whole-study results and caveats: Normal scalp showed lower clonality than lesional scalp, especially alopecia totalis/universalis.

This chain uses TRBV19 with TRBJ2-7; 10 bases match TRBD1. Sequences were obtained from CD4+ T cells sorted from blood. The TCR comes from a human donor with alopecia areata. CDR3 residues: CASSLGTGDIGEQYF. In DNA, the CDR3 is TGTGCCAGTAGTCTTGGGACAGGGGATATCGGCGAGCAGTACTTC.